This T cell receptor beta chain was found in a study of cytomegalovirus exposure and HLA in healthy donors. This clone was picked up one time. Its antigen is undetermined. CDR1 and CDR2 (germline): KGHSH, LQKENI. Trimming removed 2 bases from V and 6 bases from J; junction bases left unmatched: 1. This CDR3 spans 14 amino acids. Study-wide findings and caveats: The productive fraction for most TCR beta V segments was about 87% or about 30% in an earlier analysis. TCR association rates varied by HLA locus in a later analysis, with DRB1 highest and HLA-C lowest.

PCR employed 60 Vbeta and 13 Jbeta primers. TCRdb's table, derived via immunoSEQ multiplex PCR, lists solely in-frame clones and lacks some. The profile shows roughly 160,000 clones, about 80% of them singletons. The J gene is TRBJ1-4, the V gene TRBV18, with TRBD1 matching 9 bases. This clonotype was obtained from a man aged 25 to 45 in good health and CMV-seronegative. Sequencing was done on a sample of PBMCs. For the CDR3, the DNA is TGTGCCAGCTCACCAAGGACAGGGGATGAAAAACTGTTTTTT. Its protein product is CASSPRTGDEKLFF. Using reference TRBV18 and TRBJ1-4 for the parts outside the CDR3, the full variable domain is NAGVMQNPRHLVRRRGQEARLRCSPMKGHSHVYWYRQLPEEGLKFMVYLQKENIIDESGMPKERFSAEFPKEGPSILRIQQVVRGDSAAYFCASSPRTGDEKLFFGSGTQLSVL.